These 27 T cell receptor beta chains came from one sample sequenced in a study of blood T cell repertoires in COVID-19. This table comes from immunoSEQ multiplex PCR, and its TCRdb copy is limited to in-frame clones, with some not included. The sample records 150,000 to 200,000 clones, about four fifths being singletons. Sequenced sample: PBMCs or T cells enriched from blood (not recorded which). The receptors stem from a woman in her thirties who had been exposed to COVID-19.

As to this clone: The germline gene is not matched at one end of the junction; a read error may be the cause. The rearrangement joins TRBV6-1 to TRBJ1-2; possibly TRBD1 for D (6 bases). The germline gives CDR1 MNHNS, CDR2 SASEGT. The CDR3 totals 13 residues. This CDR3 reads CASREDRNYGYTF. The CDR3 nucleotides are TGTGCCAGCAGAGAAGACAGGAACTATGGCTACACCTTC.

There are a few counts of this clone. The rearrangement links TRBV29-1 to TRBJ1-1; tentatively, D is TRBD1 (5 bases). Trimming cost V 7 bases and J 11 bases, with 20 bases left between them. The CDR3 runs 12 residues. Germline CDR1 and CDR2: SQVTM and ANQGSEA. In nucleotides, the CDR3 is TGCAGCGGACGTGACAGTTGGGCCGACGCTTTCTTT. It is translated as CSGRDSWADAFF.

The CDR3 coding sequence is TGTGCCAGCAGCGAACAGGGAAGCAATCAGCCCCAGCATTTT. Amino acid sequence: CASSEQGSNQPQHF. The rearrangement uses TRBV9 and TRBJ1-5; the D gene is possibly TRBD1 (6 bases). This CDR3 is 14 amino acids long. V lost 3 bases, J lost 1 base, and 8 bases lay in between. The germline CDR1 and CDR2 sequences are SGDLS and YYNGEE.

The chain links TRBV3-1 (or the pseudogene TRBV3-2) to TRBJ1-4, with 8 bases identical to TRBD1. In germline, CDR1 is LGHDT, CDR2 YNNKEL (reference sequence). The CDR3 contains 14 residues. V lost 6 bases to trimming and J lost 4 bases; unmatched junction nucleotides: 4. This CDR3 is CASSLTGGNEKLFF. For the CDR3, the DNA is TGTGCCAGCAGTCTTACAGGGGGTAATGAAAAACTGTTTTTT.

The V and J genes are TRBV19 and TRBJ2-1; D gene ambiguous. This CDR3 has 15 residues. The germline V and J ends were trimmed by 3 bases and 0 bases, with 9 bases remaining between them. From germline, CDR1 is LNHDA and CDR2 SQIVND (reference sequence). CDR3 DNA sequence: TGTGCCAGTAGTATCGCCTGGAGCTCCTACAATGAGCAGTTCTTC. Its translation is CASSIAWSSYNEQFF.

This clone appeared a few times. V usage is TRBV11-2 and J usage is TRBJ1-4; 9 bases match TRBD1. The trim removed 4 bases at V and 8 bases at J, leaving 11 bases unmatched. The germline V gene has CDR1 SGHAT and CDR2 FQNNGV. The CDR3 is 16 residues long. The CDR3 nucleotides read TGTGCCAGCAGCTCCATATCCGGGACAGGGAACGAAAAACTGTTTTTT. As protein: CASSSISGTGNEKLFF.

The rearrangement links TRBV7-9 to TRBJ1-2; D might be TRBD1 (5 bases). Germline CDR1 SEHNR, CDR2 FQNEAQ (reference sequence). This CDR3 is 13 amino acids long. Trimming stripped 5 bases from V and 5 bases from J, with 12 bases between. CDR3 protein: CASSRRGSYGYTF. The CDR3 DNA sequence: TGTGCCAGCAGCCGAAGGGGTTCTTATGGCTACACCTTC.

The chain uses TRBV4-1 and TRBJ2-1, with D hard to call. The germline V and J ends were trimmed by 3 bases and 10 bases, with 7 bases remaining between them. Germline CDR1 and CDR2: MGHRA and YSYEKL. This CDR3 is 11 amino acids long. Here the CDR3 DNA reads TGCGCCAGCAGCCATGAACTAGAGCAGTTCTTC. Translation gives CASSHELEQFF.

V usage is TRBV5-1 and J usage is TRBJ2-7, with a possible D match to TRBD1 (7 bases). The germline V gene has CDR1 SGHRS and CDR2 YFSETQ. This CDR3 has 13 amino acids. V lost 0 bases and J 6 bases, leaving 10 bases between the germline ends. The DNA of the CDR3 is TGCGCCAGCAGCTTGGGACAGGGACTCGAGCAGTACTTC. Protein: CASSLGQGLEQYF. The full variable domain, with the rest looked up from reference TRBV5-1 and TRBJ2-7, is KAGVTQTPRYLIKTRGQQVTLSCSPISGHRSVSWYQQTPGQGLQFLFEYFSETQRNKGNFPGRFSGRQFSNSRSEMNVSTLELGDSALYLCASSLGQGLEQYFGPGTRLTVT.

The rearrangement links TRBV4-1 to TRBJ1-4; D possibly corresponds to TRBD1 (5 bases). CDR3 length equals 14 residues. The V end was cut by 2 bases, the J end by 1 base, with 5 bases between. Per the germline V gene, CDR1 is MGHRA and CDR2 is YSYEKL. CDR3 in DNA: TGCGCCAGCAGCCAACAGGGAACTAATGAAAAACTGTTTTTT. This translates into CASSQQGTNEKLFF.

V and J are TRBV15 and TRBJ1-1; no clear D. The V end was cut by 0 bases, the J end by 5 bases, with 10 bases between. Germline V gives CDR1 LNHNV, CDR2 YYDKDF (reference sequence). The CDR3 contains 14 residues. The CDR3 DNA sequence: TGTGCCACCAGCAGAGATACGACTGGGACTGAAGCTTTCTTT. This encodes CATSRDTTGTEAFF. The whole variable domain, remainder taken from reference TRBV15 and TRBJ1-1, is DAMVIQNPRYQVTQFGKPVTLSCSQTLNHNVMYWYQQKSSQAPKLLFHYYDKDFNNEADTPDNFQSRRPNTSFCFLDIRSPGLGDTAMYLCATSRDTTGTEAFFGQGTRLTVV.

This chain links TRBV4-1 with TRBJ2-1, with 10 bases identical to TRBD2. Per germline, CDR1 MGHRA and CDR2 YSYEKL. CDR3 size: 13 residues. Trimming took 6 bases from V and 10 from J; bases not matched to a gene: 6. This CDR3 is CASRGLADIEQFF. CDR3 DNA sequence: TGCGCCAGCAGAGGACTAGCGGATATAGAGCAGTTCTTC.

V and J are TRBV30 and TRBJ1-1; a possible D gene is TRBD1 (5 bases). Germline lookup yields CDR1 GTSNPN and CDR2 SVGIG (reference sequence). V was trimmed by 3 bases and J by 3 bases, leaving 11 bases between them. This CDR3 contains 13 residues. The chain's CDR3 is CAWRWRDDTEAFF. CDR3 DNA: TGTGCCTGGAGGTGGAGGGACGACACTGAAGCTTTCTTT. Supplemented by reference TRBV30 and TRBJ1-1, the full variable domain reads SQTIHQWPATLVQPVGSPLSLECTVEGTSNPNLYWYRQAAGRGLQLLFYSVGIGQISSEVPQNLSASRPQDRQFILSSKKLLLSDSGFYLCAWRWRDDTEAFFGQGTRLTVV.

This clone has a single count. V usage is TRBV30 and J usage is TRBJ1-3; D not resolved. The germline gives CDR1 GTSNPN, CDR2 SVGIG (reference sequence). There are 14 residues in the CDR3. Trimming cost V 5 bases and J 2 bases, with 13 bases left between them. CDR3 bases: TGTGCCTGGGCCCCTCCGGTACCTGGAAACACCATATATTTT. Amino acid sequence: CAWAPPVPGNTIYF.

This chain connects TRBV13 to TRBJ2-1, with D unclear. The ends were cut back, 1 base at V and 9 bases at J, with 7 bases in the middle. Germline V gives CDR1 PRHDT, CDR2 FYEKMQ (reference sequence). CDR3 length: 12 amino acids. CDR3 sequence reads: CASSLVTGEQFF. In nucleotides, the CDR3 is TGTGCCAGCAGCTTAGTTACGGGTGAGCAGTTCTTC.

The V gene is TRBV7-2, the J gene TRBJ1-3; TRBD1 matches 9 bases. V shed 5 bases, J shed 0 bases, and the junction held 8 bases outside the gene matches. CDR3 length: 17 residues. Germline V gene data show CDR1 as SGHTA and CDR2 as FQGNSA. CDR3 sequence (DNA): TGTGCCAGCAGCGTACCGGGACAGGGTTTCTCTGGAAACACCATATATTTT. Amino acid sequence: CASSVPGQGFSGNTIYF.

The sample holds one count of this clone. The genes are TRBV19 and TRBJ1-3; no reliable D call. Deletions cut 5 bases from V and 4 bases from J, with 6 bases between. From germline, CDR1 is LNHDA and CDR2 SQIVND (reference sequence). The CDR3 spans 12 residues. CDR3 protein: CASSSPGNTIYF. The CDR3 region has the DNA TGTGCCAGTAGTTCTCCGGGAAACACCATATATTTT.

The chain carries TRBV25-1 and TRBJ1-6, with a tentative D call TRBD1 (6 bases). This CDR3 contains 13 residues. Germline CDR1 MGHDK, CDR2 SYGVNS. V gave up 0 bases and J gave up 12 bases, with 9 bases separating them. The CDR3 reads CASSEYGGGPLHF. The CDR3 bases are TGTGCCAGCAGTGAATATGGGGGCGGACCCCTCCACTTT.

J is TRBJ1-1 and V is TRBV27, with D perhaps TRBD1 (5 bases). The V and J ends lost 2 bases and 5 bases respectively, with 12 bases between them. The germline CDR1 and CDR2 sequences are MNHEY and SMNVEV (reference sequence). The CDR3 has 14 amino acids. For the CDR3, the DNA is TGTGCCAGCAGTTTAACGGGGGGTACGACTGAAGCTTTCTTT. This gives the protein CASSLTGGTTEAFF.

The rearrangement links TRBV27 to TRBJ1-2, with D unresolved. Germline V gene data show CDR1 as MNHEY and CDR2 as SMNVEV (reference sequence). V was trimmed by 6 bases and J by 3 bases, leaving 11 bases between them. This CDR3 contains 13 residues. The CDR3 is CASRSREDYGYTF. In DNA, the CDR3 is TGTGCCAGCAGGAGCAGAGAGGACTATGGCTACACCTTC.

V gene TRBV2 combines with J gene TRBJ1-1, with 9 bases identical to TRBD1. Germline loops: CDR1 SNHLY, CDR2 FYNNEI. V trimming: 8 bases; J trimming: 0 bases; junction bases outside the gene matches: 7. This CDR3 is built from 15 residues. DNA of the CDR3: TGTGCCAGCGCGGTGGACAGGGGAATGAACACTGAAGCTTTCTTT. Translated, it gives CASAVDRGMNTEAFF. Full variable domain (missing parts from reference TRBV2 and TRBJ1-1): EPEVTQTPSHQVTQMGQEVILRCVPISNHLYFYWYRQILGQKVEFLVSFYNNEISEKSEIFDDQFSVERPDGSNFTLKIRSTKLEDSAMYFCASAVDRGMNTEAFFGQGTRLTVV.

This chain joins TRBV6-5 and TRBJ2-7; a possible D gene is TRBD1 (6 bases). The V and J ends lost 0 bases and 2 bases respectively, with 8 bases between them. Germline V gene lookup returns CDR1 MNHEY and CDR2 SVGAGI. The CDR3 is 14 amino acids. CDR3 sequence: CASSYSPGAYEQYF. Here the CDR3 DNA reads TGTGCCAGCAGTTACTCGCCAGGGGCCTACGAGCAGTACTTC.

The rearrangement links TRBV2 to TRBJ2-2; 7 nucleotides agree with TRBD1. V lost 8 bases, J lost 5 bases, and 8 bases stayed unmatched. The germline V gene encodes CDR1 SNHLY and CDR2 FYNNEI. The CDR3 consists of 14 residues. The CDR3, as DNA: TGTGCCAGCTCTCGACAGGGTGAGACCGGGGAGCTGTTTTTT. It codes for CASSRQGETGELFF.

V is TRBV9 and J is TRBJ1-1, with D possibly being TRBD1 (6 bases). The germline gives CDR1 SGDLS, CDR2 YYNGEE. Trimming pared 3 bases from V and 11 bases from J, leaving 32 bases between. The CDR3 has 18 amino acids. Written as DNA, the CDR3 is TGTGCCAGCAGCGGAACGCAGGAAGTGGACAGTGCCCCGACGGGCGCTTTCTTT. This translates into CASSGTQEVDSAPTGAFF.

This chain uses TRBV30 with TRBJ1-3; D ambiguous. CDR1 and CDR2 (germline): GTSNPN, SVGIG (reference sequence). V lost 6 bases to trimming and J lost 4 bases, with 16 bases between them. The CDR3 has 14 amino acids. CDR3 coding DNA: TGTGCCTGTCATAACGAGGATGGAGGAAACACCATATATTTT. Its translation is CACHNEDGGNTIYF. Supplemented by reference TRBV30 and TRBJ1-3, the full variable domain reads SQTIHQWPATLVQPVGSPLSLECTVEGTSNPNLYWYRQAAGRGLQLLFYSVGIGQISSEVPQNLSASRPQDRQFILSSKKLLLSDSGFYLCACHNEDGGNTIYFGEGSWLTVV.

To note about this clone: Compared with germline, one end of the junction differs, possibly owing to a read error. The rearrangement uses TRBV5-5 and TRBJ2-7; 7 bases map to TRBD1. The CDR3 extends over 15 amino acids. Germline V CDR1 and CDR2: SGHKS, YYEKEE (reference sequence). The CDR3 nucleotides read TGTGCCAGCAGCTTCGGGGCAACACAACAGGGGCCTGTCCTTTTC. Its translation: CASSFGATQQGPVLF.

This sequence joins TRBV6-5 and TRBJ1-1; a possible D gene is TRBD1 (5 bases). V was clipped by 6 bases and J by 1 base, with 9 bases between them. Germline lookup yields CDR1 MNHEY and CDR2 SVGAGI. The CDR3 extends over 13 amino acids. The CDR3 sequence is CASRKTENTEAFF. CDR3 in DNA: TGTGCCAGCAGGAAGACAGAGAACACTGAAGCTTTCTTT.